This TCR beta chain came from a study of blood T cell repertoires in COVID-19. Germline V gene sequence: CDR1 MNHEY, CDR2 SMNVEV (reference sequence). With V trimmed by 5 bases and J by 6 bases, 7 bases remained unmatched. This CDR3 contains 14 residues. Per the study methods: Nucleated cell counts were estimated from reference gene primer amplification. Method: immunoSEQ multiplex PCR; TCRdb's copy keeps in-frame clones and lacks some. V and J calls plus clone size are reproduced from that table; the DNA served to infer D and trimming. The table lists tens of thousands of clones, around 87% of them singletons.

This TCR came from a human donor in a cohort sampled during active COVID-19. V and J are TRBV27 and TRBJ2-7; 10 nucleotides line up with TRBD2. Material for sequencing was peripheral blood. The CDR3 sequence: CASSHTSGAAEQYF. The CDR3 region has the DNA TGTGCCAGCAGTCATACTAGCGGGGCTGCCGAGCAGTACTTC.